This is a list of T cell receptor beta chains from one sample in a study of blood T cell repertoires in COVID-19. The repertoire was sequenced with immunoSEQ multiplex PCR; TCRdb's copy has only in-frame clones and lacks some. This sample has some 89,000 clones, with roughly 78% found just once. Sequencing used peripheral blood. These receptors were taken from a woman older than 75 with acute or convalescent COVID-19. Each CDR3 is given with its conserved first and last residue. Fields, in order: D gene, J gene, clone size, V gene, CDR3 DNA, CDR3 protein. D genes are given only for firm matches. A row's size may be missing; if present it is once, few, many or a size class.

- | TRBJ1-1 | - | TRBV5-4 | TGTGCCAGCAGCTTCGGTACAGGGTTGGAAACTGAAGCTTTCTTT | CASSFGTGLETEAFF
TRBD1 | TRBJ2-1 | - | TRBV7-6 | TGTGCCAGCAGCACTAGTCGTGGGACAGGGGCCAATGAGCAGTTCTTC | CASSTSRGTGANEQFF
- | TRBJ2-3 | - | TRBV7-8 | TGTGCCAGCAGCTTAGTGAGGGGACAAAGCACAGATACGCAGTATTTT | CASSLVRGQSTDTQYF
- | TRBJ2-5 | - | TRBV2 | TGTGCCAGCAGTGGTCCGGCAGGTGGCCAAGAGACCCAGTACTTC | CASSGPAGGQETQYF
- | TRBJ1-1 | - | TRBV18 | TGTGCCAGCTCAGTCGGGGGGGCTAACACTGAAGCTTTCTTT | CASSVGGANTEAFF
- | TRBJ1-5 | - | TRBV7-2 | TGTGCCAGCAGCTTAGCGCTTCTGTCAGGGGTGAACAATCAGCCCCAGCATTTT | CASSLALLSGVNNQPQHF
TRBD1 | TRBJ2-2 | - | TRBV29-1 | TGCAGCGGCTGGGACAGGGGTACGACCGGGGAGCTGTTTTTT | CSGWDRGTTGELFF
TRBD2 | TRBJ2-5 | - | TRBV28 | TGTGCCAGCAGAGGTCTAGCGGGAGTTTTGGAGACCCAGTACTTC | CASRGLAGVLETQYF
TRBD1 | TRBJ2-7 | few | TRBV5-6 | TGTGCCAGCAGCTTCGGACAGGGGCCCTACGAGCAGTACTTC | CASSFGQGPYEQYF
- | TRBJ2-2 | - | TRBV4-2 | TGTGCCAGCAGCCTAAATACTAGATCCACCGGGGAGCTGTTTTTT | CASSLNTRSTGELFF
TRBD2 | TRBJ2-3 | - | TRBV20-1 | TGCAGTGCTAGTGCGCTAGCGGGGGGGTCAGATACGCAGTATTTT | CSASALAGGSDTQYF
TRBD2 | TRBJ2-1 | - | TRBV9 | TGTGCCAGCAACGGGGACTATAACAATGAGCAGTTCTTC | CASNGDYNNEQFF
- | TRBJ1-1 | few | TRBV25-1 | TGTGCCACCACCGGGAGGGGATGGGACACTGAAGCTTTCTTT | CATTGRGWDTEAFF
TRBD2 | TRBJ2-1 | - | TRBV5-4 | TGTGCCAGCGTCGGAACGGGAGGGCCGGTTAACAATGAGCAGTTCTTC | CASVGTGGPVNNEQFF
TRBD1 | TRBJ1-3 | - | TRBV6-5 | TGTGCCAGCAGCCGCACTGGACAGGGAGGAAACACCATATATTTT | CASSRTGQGGNTIYF
- | TRBJ2-4 | - | TRBV5-8 | TGTGCCAGCAGCACCGGTTTAGCCAAAAACATTCAGTACTTC | CASSTGLAKNIQYF
- | TRBJ2-1 | - | TRBV7-2 | TGTGCCAGCAGCTTAGCAGGGGGAGCCTACAATGAGCAGTTCTTC | CASSLAGGAYNEQFF
- | TRBJ2-3 | - | TRBV28 | TGTGCCAGCAGTCTCCCCGGATTAGCGGAAAGCACAGATACGCAGTATTTT | CASSLPGLAESTDTQYF
- | TRBJ1-1 | - | TRBV10-2 | TGCGCCAGCTTAGCCGCACGGAACACTGAAGCTTTCTTT | CASLAARNTEAFF
- | TRBJ1-6 | - | TRBV6-5 | TGTGCCAGCACTGGGGGGGCCTATAATTCACCCCTCCACTTT | CASTGGAYNSPLHF
TRBD1 | TRBJ1-5 | - | TRBV19 | TGTGCCAGTAGTCCCCAGACAGGGAGCAATCAGCCCCAGCATTTT | CASSPQTGSNQPQHF
- | TRBJ1-2 | - | TRBV5-1 | TGCGCCAGCAGCTTGGCCAGCTATGGCTACACCTTC | CASSLASYGYTF
- | TRBJ2-5 | - | TRBV3-1/TRBV3-2 | TGTGCCAGCAGCCAAGATGGGGACTGGGCCCAAGAGACCCAGTACTTC | CASSQDGDWAQETQYF
- | TRBJ1-1 | - | TRBV6-5 | TGTGCCAGCTCCGGGGGGGGGAACACTGAAGCTTTCTTT | CASSGGGNTEAFF
TRBD1 | TRBJ1-4 | - | TRBV6-5 | TGTGCCAGCCGGACAGGTTATAATGAAAAACTGTTTTTT | CASRTGYNEKLFF
TRBD1 | TRBJ2-3 | - | TRBV7-3 | TGTGCCAGCAGCTTGGGACAGCGCACAGATACGCAGTATTTT | CASSLGQRTDTQYF
TRBD1 | TRBJ1-1 | - | TRBV2 | TGTGCCAGTAGGACAGGGAGTCGTAGGACTGAAGCTTTCTTT | CASRTGSRRTEAFF
TRBD1 | TRBJ2-3 | - | TRBV29-1 | TGCAGCACTAAGGGTGGACAGGGTGGGATGTCAGCAGATACGCAGTATTTT | CSTKGGQGGMSADTQYF
- | TRBJ2-2 | - | TRBV19 | TGTGCCAGTAGGGGAGGCGGGGAGCTGTTTTTT | CASRGGGELFF
TRBD1 | TRBJ2-5 | - | TRBV28 | TGTGCCAGCAGTTTCCCTAGACAGGGGACAACTTCCCAAGAGACCCAGTACTTC | CASSFPRQGTTSQETQYF
TRBD1 | TRBJ2-1 | - | TRBV5-1 | TGCGCCAGCAGCTTGGTCGGGACAGGGGGCTTCTATGAGCAGTTCTTC | CASSLVGTGGFYEQFF
TRBD1 | TRBJ1-5 | - | TRBV6-5 | TGTGCCAGCAGAACTGGACAGGGGGCCAATCAGCCCCAGCATTTT | CASRTGQGANQPQHF
TRBD1 | TRBJ1-6 | - | TRBV18 | TGTGCCAGCTCACCATTTCGGACAGGGATTAATTCACCCCTCCACTTT | CASSPFRTGINSPLHF
- | TRBJ1-2 | - | TRBV27 | TGTGCCAGCAGTTTAAGGGTCACAGCGAAGGGGGACTATGGCTACACCTTC | CASSLRVTAKGDYGYTF
- | TRBJ2-3 | - | TRBV3-1/TRBV3-2 | TGTGCCAGCAGCCAATTGGGGGGTTCGGGCCGGACAGATACGCAGTATTTT | CASSQLGGSGRTDTQYF
- | TRBJ2-5 | once | TRBV6-1 | TGTGCCAGCAGTGATCGGACGCCAAGGGGAGAGACCCAGTACTTC | CASSDRTPRGETQYF
- | TRBJ2-4 | - | TRBV28 | TGTGCCAGCAGGGTGGGGGCAGGGTCCAAAAACATTCAGTACTTC | CASRVGAGSKNIQYF
TRBD2 | TRBJ2-3 | - | TRBV29-1 | TGCAGCGTTGAAGGATTTAGGGGCGGGGGGGCAAGGACGCAGTATTTT | CSVEGFRGGGARTQYF
TRBD1 | TRBJ1-5 | - | TRBV10-2 | TGCGCCAGCAGTGAGGACAGGGGCCCGGGTAATCAGCCCCAGCATTTT | CASSEDRGPGNQPQHF
- | TRBJ1-2 | - | TRBV25-1 | TGTGCCAGCAGTGAACAGGGCCCCCATGGCTACACCTTC | CASSEQGPHGYTF
TRBD2 | TRBJ2-2 | few | TRBV10-1 | TGCGCCAGCAGTGAAATCGTCGCTAGCGGCGACACCGGGGAGCTGTTTTTT | CASSEIVASGDTGELFF
TRBD2 | TRBJ2-7 | - | TRBV2 | TGTGCCAGCAGTGTAGCGGGAGGCGCCTACGAGCAGTACTTC | CASSVAGGAYEQYF
TRBD2 | TRBJ2-2 | - | TRBV2 | TGTGCCAGCAGTTCTCGGACTAGCGGGAGTTCCGGGGAGCTGTTTTTT | CASSSRTSGSSGELFF
- | TRBJ1-1 | - | TRBV21-1 | TGTGCCAGCAGCAAAGTTCCAGGGTACCCTGAAGCTTTCTTT | CASSKVPGYPEAFF
- | TRBJ1-1 | - | TRBV7-2 | TGTGCCAGCAGCTTTACAAACAGGGAAGCTTTCTTT | CASSFTNREAFF
TRBD2 | TRBJ2-5 | - | TRBV5-6 | TGTGCCAGCAGCTTGGTTGGGACGGGAGGAGAGACCCAGTACTTC | CASSLVGTGGETQYF